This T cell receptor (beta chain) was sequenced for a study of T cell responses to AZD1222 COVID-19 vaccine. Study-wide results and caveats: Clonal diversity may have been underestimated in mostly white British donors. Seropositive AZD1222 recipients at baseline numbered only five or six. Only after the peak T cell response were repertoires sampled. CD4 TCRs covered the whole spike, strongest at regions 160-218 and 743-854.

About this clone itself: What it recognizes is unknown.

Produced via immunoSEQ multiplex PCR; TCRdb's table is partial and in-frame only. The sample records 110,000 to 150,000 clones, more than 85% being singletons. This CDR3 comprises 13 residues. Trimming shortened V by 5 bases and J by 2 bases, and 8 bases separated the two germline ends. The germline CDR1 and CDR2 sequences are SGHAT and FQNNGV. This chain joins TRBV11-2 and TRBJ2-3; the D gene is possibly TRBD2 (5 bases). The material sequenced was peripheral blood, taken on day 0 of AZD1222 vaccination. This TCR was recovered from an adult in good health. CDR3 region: CASSRDYTDTQYF. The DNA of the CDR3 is TGTGCCAGCAGCCGAGACTACACAGATACGCAGTATTTT.